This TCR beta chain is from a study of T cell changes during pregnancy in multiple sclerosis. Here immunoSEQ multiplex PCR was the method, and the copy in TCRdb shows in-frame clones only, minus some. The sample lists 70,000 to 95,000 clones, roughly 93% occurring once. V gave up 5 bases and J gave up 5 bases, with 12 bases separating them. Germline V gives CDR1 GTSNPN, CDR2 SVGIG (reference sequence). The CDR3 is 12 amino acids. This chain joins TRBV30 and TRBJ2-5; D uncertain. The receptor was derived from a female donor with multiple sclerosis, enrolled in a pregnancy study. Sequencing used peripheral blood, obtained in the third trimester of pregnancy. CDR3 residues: CAWCPGWETQYF. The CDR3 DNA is TGTGCCTGGTGTCCCGGTTGGGAGACCCAGTACTTC. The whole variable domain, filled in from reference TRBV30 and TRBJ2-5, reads SQTIHQWPATLVQPVGSPLSLECTVEGTSNPNLYWYRQAAGRGLQLLFYSVGIGQISSEVPQNLSASRPQDRQFILSSKKLLLSDSGFYLCAWCPGWETQYFGPGTRLLVL.